This TCR beta chain was recovered during a study of OX40 agonist ivuxolimab in advanced cancers. As for the study in general: Ivuxolimab, an antibody that agonizes OX40 (CD134), was administered to the patients. The study reported partial responses in three patients: one hepatocellular carcinoma, two cutaneous melanoma.

TCRdb's table, derived via immunoSEQ multiplex PCR, lists solely in-frame clones and lacks some. The sample shows under 200,000 clones, roughly 92% of them seen only once. The TCR originated in an adult with an advanced solid tumor such as melanoma, head and neck, liver or kidney cancer. Sequencing was performed on CD4+ or CD8+ T cells sorted from blood, taken in a trial of the OX40 agonist ivuxolimab.

The CDR3 protein is CASSFRASNQPQHF. The CDR3 DNA follows: TGTGCCAGCAGTTTCAGGGCTAGCAATCAGCCCCAGCATTTT. The rearrangement links TRBV27 to TRBJ1-5; D possibly corresponds to TRBD1 (5 bases). V was trimmed by 3 bases and J by 0 bases, leaving 6 bases between them. CDR3 length: 14 amino acids. Looked up from germline, CDR1 is MNHEY and CDR2 is SMNVEV (reference sequence).